The 27 T cell receptor beta chains presented below share a single source sample, sequenced in a study of T cell responses to AZD1222 COVID-19 vaccine. Some clones are missing from TCRdb's copy, which holds only in-frame ones; the method was immunoSEQ multiplex PCR. Of approximately 190,000 clones listed, around 92% are singletons. Sample: peripheral blood, taken on day 0 of AZD1222 vaccination. Receptors originate from an adult in good health.

The chain recombines TRBV28 with TRBJ2-7, with D perhaps assigned TRBD1 or TRBD2 (6 bases each). Germline loops: CDR1 MDHEN, CDR2 SYDVKM. The CDR3 is 17 residues long. The germline V and J ends were trimmed by 10 bases and 0 bases, with 25 bases remaining between them. The CDR3 sequence is CATHRGQGTLFSYEQYF. DNA for the CDR3: TGTGCCACCCATCGGGGGCAGGGAACCCTCTTCTCCTACGAGCAGTACTTC.

This chain uses TRBV6-5 with TRBJ2-5, with 7 bases lining up with TRBD1. The CDR3 contains 14 residues. Germline V gives CDR1 MNHEY, CDR2 SVGAGI. V trimming: 6 bases; J trimming: 5 bases; junction bases outside the gene matches: 9. The CDR3 region is CASRDSRGLETQYF. The DNA of the CDR3 is TGTGCCAGCAGGGACTCTAGGGGGCTGGAGACCCAGTACTTC.

This clone has a single count. The chain employs TRBV2 and TRBJ1-1; D is ambiguous. V was cut by 6 bases and J by 3 bases, with 14 bases left in between. The CDR3 consists of 14 residues. Per the germline V gene, CDR1 is SNHLY and CDR2 is FYNNEI. CDR3 in amino acids: CASSENLGYTEAFF. The CDR3 DNA follows: TGTGCCAGCAGCGAAAACTTAGGTTACACTGAAGCTTTCTTT.

The chain couples TRBV24-1 to TRBJ2-1; D is unresolved. The CDR3 length is 13 residues. The V gene's germline CDR1 is KGHDR and CDR2 SFDVKD. Trimming took 4 bases from V and 6 from J, leaving 9 bases between them. As DNA, the CDR3 is TGTGCCACCAGTGACCCTGGAAGCAATGAGCAGTTCTTC. It codes for CATSDPGSNEQFF.

The chain has TRBV3-1 (or the pseudogene TRBV3-2) and TRBJ1-6, with D possibly matching TRBD1 (6 bases). Germline lookup yields CDR1 LGHDT and CDR2 YNNKEL (reference sequence). V lost 3 bases and J 10 bases, leaving 16 bases between the germline ends. The CDR3 is made up of 15 amino acids. The CDR3 nucleotides read TGTGCCAGCAGCCAGAGAACGGCAGGGGAATCACCCCTCCACTTT. Its translation: CASSQRTAGESPLHF.

The CDR3 coding sequence is TGTGCCAGTAGTTCCCCGGGGAGGGGGAGGAACACTGAAGCTTTCTTT. Encoded protein: CASSSPGRGRNTEAFF. This rearrangement joins TRBV19 to TRBJ1-1; weak D call: TRBD1 (6 bases). V lost 5 bases and J lost 1, with 17 bases in between. This CDR3 is built from 16 residues. Germline assignment: CDR1 LNHDA and CDR2 SQIVND (reference sequence).

V is TRBV3-1 (or the pseudogene TRBV3-2) and J is TRBJ1-1, with unresolved D. The CDR3 sequence is 12 residues long. Germline V gives CDR1 LGHDT, CDR2 YNNKEL (reference sequence). Trimming took 2 bases from V and 1 from J, leaving 2 bases between them. The CDR3 is CASSQRNTEAFF. CDR3 DNA sequence: TGTGCCAGCAGCCAAAGGAACACTGAAGCTTTCTTT.

The V call is TRBV19, the J call TRBJ1-5; 9 bases are shared with TRBD1. Trimming at V came to 4 bases and at J to 6 bases, leaving 7 bases not matched to a gene. There are 15 residues in the CDR3. Germline V lookup: CDR1 LNHDA, CDR2 SQIVND (reference sequence). In DNA, the CDR3 is TGTGCCAGTAGTACGGGACAGGGCTTCGGTCAGCCCCAGCATTTT. Translating it yields CASSTGQGFGQPQHF. The entire variable domain, with the rest obtained from reference TRBV19 and TRBJ1-5, is as follows: DGGITQSPKYLFRKEGQNVTLSCEQNLNHDAMYWYRQDPGQGLRLIYYSQIVNDFQKGDIAEGYSVSREKKESFPLTVTSAQKNPTAFYLCASSTGQGFGQPQHFGDGTRLSIL.

The chain recombines TRBV5-5 with TRBJ1-1; 7 nucleotides agree with TRBD1. Trimming at V came to 5 bases and at J to 0 bases, leaving 16 bases not matched to a gene. Germline lookup yields CDR1 SGHKS and CDR2 YYEKEE (reference sequence). The CDR3 runs to 18 residues. CDR3 coding DNA: TGTGCCAGCAGGGAATTACAGGGGCTCCGGGGGATGAACACTGAAGCTTTCTTT. The encoded protein is CASRELQGLRGMNTEAFF.

The V gene is TRBV10-1, the J gene TRBJ1-5; D unclear. The CDR3 is 14 residues long. Deletions cut 7 bases from V and 0 bases from J, with 10 bases between. Germline V gene sequence: CDR1 WNHNN, CDR2 SYGVQD (reference sequence). CDR3: CASKRVYSNQPQHF. CDR3 nucleotides: TGCGCCAGCAAAAGGGTTTATAGCAATCAGCCCCAGCATTTT.

The chain links TRBV5-1 to TRBJ1-1; D is perhaps TRBD1 (5 bases). Germline CDR1 is SGHRS and CDR2 is YFSETQ. V lost 4 bases, J lost 3 bases, and 19 bases lay in between. CDR3 length: 16 residues. The CDR3 sequence: CASSTTGGTPYTEAFF. The CDR3 coding sequence is TGCGCCAGCAGCACGACGGGTGGGACGCCTTACACTGAAGCTTTCTTT.

The chain carries TRBV19 and TRBJ1-4, with 8 bases lining up with TRBD1. CDR1 is LNHDA and CDR2 is SQIVND in the germline V gene (reference sequence). This CDR3 comprises 15 residues. The junction had 10 bases not matched to a gene; V was cut back by 6 bases and J by 7 bases. The CDR3 DNA reads as TGTGCCAGTAGCCACAGGGGGAAGTACGCTGAAAAACTGTTTTTT. The encoded protein is CASSHRGKYAEKLFF.

V and J are TRBV24-1 and TRBJ2-2, with 7 nucleotides matching TRBD1. CDR1 and CDR2 from the germline V gene are KGHDR and SFDVKD. CDR3 size: 16 residues. Trimming took 0 bases from V and 5 from J; bases not matched to a gene: 5. CDR3 region: CATSDLDRAGTGELFF. In DNA form, the CDR3 reads TGTGCCACCAGTGATTTGGACAGGGCAGGAACCGGGGAGCTGTTTTTT.

The chain carries TRBV4-3 and TRBJ2-7; possibly TRBD2 for D (5 bases). Per germline, CDR1 LGHNA and CDR2 YSLEER. V was cut by 0 bases and J by 2 bases, with 11 bases left in between. The CDR3 loop spans 15 amino acids. CDR3 bases: TGCGCCAGCAGCCAAGATACGCGGGCTCCCTACGAGCAGTACTTC. Its translation is CASSQDTRAPYEQYF.

This clone is a singleton in its sample. The rearrangement joins TRBV19 to TRBJ2-5, with 10 bases matching TRBD1. This CDR3 has 15 amino acids. V trimming: 3 bases; J trimming: 9 bases; junction bases outside the gene matches: 10. Germline values: CDR1 LNHDA, CDR2 SQIVND (reference sequence). In nucleotides, the CDR3 is TGTGCCAGTAGTATGAGACAGGGGGCTTCGTATTCCCAGTACTTC. This codes for CASSMRQGASYSQYF.

The chain has TRBV28 and TRBJ2-7; 8 positions match TRBD2. Germline assignment: CDR1 MDHEN and CDR2 SYDVKM. V lost 6 bases, J lost 6 bases, and 10 bases stayed unmatched. CDR3 length: 14 residues. The CDR3 DNA is TGTGCCAGCAGGGGTTCGGGAGGGCCTGGCGAGCAGTACTTC. As protein: CASRGSGGPGEQYF.

This rearrangement joins TRBV27 to TRBJ1-6; D is uncertain. V gave up 2 bases and J gave up 3 bases, with 2 bases separating them. Germline-derived CDR1 and CDR2 are MNHEY and SMNVEV (reference sequence). This CDR3 is built from 13 residues. The chain's CDR3 is CASSLLYNSPLHF. The CDR3 region has the DNA TGTGCCAGCAGTTTACTCTATAATTCACCCCTCCACTTT.

This chain uses TRBV18 with TRBJ2-1; TRBD2 is a possible D gene (5 bases). CDR1 is KGHSH and CDR2 is LQKENI in the germline V gene. Trimming cost V 2 bases and J 0 bases, with 8 bases left between them. The CDR3 is 15 amino acids. CDR3 coding DNA: TGTGCCAGCTCACCAACTGGGAGCTCCTACAATGAGCAGTTCTTC. Translation: CASSPTGSSYNEQFF.

CDR3 region: CASRHGQGVTYEQYF. CDR3 DNA sequence: TGCGCCAGCAGACACGGACAGGGTGTGACCTACGAGCAGTACTTC. The chain joins TRBV5-1 to TRBJ2-7; 8 bases are a match to TRBD1. Germline V gives CDR1 SGHRS, CDR2 YFSETQ. Germline trimming cut 5 bases from V and 2 bases from J; bases unmatched to any gene: 9. The CDR3 runs 15 residues.

The CDR3 bases are TGTGCCACCTCTAGCGGGAGCACAGATACGCAGTATTTT. This encodes CATSSGSTDTQYF. This chain joins TRBV24-1 and TRBJ2-3; 8 nucleotides align to TRBD2. The germline V gene encodes CDR1 KGHDR and CDR2 SFDVKD. V gave up 9 bases and J gave up 0 bases; unmatched junction bases: 1. This CDR3 is 13 amino acids long.

V and J are TRBV9 and TRBJ2-4; D not resolved. The CDR3 runs 15 residues. Germline CDR1 SGDLS, CDR2 YYNGEE. The germline V and J ends were trimmed by 4 bases and 0 bases, with 11 bases remaining between them. The CDR3: CASSPRELAKNIQYF. The CDR3 DNA reads as TGTGCCAGCAGCCCCCGTGAGCTAGCCAAAAACATTCAGTACTTC. Complete variable domain (other parts from reference TRBV9 and TRBJ2-4): DSGVTQTPKHLITATGQRVTLRCSPRSGDLSVYWYQQSLDQGLQFLIQYYNGEERAKGNILERFSAQQFPDLHSELNLSSLELGDSALYFCASSPRELAKNIQYFGAGTRLSVL.

The chain links TRBV28 to TRBJ1-2; D unclear. The CDR3 has 12 residues. The germline V gene has CDR1 MDHEN and CDR2 SYDVKM. The V end lost 6 bases, the J end lost 8 bases, and 13 bases lay between the germline ends. The CDR3 nucleotides read TGTGCCAGCAGAGGCGGGCCCGGGGGCTACACCTTC. Protein product: CASRGGPGGYTF.

This chain links TRBV7-6 with TRBJ2-2, with TRBD2 matching over 7 bases. Per germline, CDR1 SGHVS and CDR2 FNYEAQ. The CDR3 extends over 15 amino acids. Unmatched junction bases numbered 11, after V lost 1 base and J lost 12 bases. The CDR3 region has the DNA TGTGCCAGCAGCTTAGATCCAGCGGGATCACCAAAGCTGTTTTTT. This sequence encodes CASSLDPAGSPKLFF.

This chain uses TRBV7-2 with TRBJ1-1; D gene unclear. Trimming took 5 bases from V and 6 from J, leaving 13 bases between them. The germline V gene has CDR1 SGHTA and CDR2 FQGNSA. The CDR3 consists of 13 residues. The CDR3 protein is CASSLALYAEAFF. CDR3 nucleotides: TGTGCCAGCAGCCTCGCCCTCTACGCTGAAGCTTTCTTT.

V is TRBV4-1 and J is TRBJ2-1; D is unresolved. The length of the CDR3 is 18 residues. V lost 0 bases and J 5 bases, leaving 20 bases between the germline ends. CDR1 is MGHRA, CDR2 YSYEKL, per germline. CDR3 sequence (DNA): TGCGCCAGCAGCCAAGATCCGAGCCTTCTCCGGCTCGACAATGAGCAGTTCTTC. Protein sequence: CASSQDPSLLRLDNEQFF.

The chain combines TRBV5-8 with TRBJ1-2, with a possible D match to TRBD1 (6 bases). Trimming removed 4 bases at V and 8 bases at J, with 15 bases between. This CDR3 has 13 amino acids. CDR1 SGHTS and CDR2 YDEGEE come from the germline V gene. Here the CDR3 DNA reads TGTGCCAGCAGCAGCAGGGGCCCCAGGGGCTACACCTTC. This codes for CASSSRGPRGYTF.

The rearrangement uses TRBV29-1 and TRBJ1-5, with D uncertain. CDR3 length: 14 amino acids. From germline, CDR1 is SQVTM and CDR2 ANQGSEA. Trimming left V 6 bases short and J 0 bases short, with 12 bases between. The chain's CDR3 is CSVSVLDSNQPQHF. CDR3 in DNA: TGCAGCGTCTCGGTCCTGGATAGCAATCAGCCCCAGCATTTT.